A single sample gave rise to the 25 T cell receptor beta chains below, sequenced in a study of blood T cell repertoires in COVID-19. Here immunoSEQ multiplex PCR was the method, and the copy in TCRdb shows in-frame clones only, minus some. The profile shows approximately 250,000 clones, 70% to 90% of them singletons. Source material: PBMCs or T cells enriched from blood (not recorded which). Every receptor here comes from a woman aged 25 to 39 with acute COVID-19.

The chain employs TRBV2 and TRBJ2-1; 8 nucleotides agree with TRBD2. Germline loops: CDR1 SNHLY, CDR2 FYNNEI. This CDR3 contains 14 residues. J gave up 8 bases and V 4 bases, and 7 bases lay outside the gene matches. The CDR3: CASSARLAMYEQFF. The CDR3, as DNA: TGTGCCAGCAGTGCGCGACTAGCGATGTATGAGCAGTTCTTC.

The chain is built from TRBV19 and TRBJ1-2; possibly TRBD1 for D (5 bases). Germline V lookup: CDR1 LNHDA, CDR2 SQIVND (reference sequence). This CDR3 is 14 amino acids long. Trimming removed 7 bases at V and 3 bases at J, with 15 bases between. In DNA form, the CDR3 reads TGTGCCAGTACCCCCCTGGCAGGGTACTATGGCTACACCTTC. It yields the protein CASTPLAGYYGYTF.

The CDR3 is CASSRQRQGEGEKLFF. The CDR3 coding sequence is TGTGCCAGTAGCCGACAGCGCCAGGGGGAAGGTGAAAAACTGTTTTTT. This chain links TRBV19 with TRBJ1-4, with TRBD1 identical over 7 bases. The CDR3 consists of 16 residues. The V gene end was trimmed by 6 bases and the J gene end by 7 bases; junction bases not matched to a gene: 14. The germline gives CDR1 LNHDA, CDR2 SQIVND (reference sequence).

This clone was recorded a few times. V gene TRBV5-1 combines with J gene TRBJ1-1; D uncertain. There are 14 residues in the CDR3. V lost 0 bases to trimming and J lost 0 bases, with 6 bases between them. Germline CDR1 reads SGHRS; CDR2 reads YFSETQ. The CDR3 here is CASSLDSLNTEAFF. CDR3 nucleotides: TGCGCCAGCAGCTTGGACAGCTTGAACACTGAAGCTTTCTTT.

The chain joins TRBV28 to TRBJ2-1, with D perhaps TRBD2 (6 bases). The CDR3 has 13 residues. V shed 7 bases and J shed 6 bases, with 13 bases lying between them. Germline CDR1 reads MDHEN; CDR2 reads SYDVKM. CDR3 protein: CASKSSAGNEQFF. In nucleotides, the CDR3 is TGTGCCAGCAAGTCTAGCGCGGGCAATGAGCAGTTCTTC.

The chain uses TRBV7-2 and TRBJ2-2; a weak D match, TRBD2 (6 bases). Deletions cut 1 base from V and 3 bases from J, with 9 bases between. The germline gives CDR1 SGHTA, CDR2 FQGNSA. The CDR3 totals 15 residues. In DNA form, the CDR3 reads TGTGCCAGCAGCTTAGACGGGGACTACACCGGGGAGCTGTTTTTT. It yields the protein CASSLDGDYTGELFF.

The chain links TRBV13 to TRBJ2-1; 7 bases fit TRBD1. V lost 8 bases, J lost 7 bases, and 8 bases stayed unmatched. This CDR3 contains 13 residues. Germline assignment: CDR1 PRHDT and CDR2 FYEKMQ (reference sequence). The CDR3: CASGQDPLNEQFF. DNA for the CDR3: TGTGCCAGCGGACAGGACCCATTGAATGAGCAGTTCTTC.

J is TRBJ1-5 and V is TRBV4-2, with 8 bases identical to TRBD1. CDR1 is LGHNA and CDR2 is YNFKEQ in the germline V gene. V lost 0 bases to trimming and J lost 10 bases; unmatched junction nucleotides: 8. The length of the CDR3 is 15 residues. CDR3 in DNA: TGTGCCAGCAGCCAAGATCTCGGACAGGGTCTTCCCCAGCATTTT. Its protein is CASSQDLGQGLPQHF.

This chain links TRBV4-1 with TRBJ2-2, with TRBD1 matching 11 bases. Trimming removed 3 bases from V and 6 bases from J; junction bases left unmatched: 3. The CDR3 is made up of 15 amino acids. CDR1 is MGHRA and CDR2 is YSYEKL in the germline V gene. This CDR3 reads CASSQGQGGSGELFF. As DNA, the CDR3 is TGCGCCAGCAGCCAGGGACAGGGGGGATCCGGGGAGCTGTTTTTT.

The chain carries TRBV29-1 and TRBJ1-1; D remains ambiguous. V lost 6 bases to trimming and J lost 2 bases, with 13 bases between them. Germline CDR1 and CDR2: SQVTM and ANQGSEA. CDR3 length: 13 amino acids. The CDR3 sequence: CSVRPRLNTEAFF. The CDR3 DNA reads TGCAGCGTACGACCGAGACTTAACACTGAAGCTTTCTTT.

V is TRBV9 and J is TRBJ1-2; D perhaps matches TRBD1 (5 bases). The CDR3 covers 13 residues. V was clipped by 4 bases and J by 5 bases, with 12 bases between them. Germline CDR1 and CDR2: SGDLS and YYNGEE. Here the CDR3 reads CASSPGGGYGYTF. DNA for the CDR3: TGTGCCAGCAGCCCGGGGGGGGGTTATGGCTACACCTTC.

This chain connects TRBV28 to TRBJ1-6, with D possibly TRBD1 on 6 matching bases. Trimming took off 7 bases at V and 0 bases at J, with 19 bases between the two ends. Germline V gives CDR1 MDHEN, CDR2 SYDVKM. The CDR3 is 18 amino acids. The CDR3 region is CASTSPGGLSSYNSPLHF. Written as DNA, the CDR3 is TGTGCCAGCACCTCACCCGGGGGGCTGAGCTCCTATAATTCACCCCTCCACTTT.

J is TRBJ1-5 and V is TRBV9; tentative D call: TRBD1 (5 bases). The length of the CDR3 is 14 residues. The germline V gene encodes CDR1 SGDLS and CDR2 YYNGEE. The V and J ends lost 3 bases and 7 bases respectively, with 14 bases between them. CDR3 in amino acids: CASSAGGWFQPQHF. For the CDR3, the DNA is TGTGCCAGCAGCGCGGGGGGGTGGTTCCAGCCCCAGCATTTT.

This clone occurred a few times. This chain's CDR3 is CASSRHEASANTGELFF. Here the CDR3 DNA reads TGTGCCAGCAGCCGACATGAGGCTAGCGCGAACACCGGGGAGCTGTTTTTT. The rearrangement joins TRBV11-2 to TRBJ2-2; D perhaps matches TRBD2 (6 bases). The CDR3 has 17 residues. CDR1 and CDR2 (germline): SGHAT, FQNNGV. Trimming removed 5 bases from V and 0 bases from J, with 16 bases in between.

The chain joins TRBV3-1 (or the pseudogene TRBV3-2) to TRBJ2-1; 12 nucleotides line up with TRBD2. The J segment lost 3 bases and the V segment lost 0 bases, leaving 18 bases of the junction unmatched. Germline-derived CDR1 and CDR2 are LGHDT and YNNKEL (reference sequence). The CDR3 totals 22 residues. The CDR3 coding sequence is TGTGCCAGCAGCCAAGAGGACGTGGATTGGACTAGCGGGACGGACTACTACAATGAGCAGTTCTTC. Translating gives CASSQEDVDWTSGTDYYNEQFF.

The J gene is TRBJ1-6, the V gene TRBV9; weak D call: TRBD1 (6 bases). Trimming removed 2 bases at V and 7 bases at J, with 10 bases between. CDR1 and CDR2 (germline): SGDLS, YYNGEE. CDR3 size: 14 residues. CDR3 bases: TGTGCCAGCAGCGTCTCAGGGGTGAATTCACCCCTCCACTTT. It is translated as CASSVSGVNSPLHF.

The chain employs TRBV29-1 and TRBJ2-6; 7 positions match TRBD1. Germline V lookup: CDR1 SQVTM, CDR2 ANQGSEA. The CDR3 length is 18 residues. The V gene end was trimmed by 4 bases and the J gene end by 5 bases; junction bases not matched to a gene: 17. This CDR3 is CSVGYRDRDRPWANVLTF. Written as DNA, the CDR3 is TGCAGCGTTGGATACAGGGACAGAGATCGCCCCTGGGCCAACGTCCTGACTTTC.

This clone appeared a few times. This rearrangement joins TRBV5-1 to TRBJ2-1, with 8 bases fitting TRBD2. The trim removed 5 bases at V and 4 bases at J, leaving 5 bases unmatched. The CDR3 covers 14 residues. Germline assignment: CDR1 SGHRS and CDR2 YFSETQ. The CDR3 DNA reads TGCGCCAGCAGTGAGGAGCGGGAGTACAATGAGCAGTTCTTC. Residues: CASSEEREYNEQFF.

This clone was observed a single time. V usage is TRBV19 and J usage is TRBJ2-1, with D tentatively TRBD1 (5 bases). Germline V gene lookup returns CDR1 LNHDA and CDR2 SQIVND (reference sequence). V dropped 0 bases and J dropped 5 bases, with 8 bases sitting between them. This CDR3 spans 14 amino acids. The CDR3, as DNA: TGTGCCAGTAGTATAGAAGGACAAGACAATGAGCAGTTCTTC. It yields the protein CASSIEGQDNEQFF.

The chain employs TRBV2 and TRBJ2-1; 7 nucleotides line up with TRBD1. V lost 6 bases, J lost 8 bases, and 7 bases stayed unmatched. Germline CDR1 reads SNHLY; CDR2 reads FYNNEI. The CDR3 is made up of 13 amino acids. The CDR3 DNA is TGTGCCAGCAGCCAGACAGGGTTCGATGAGCAGTTCTTC. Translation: CASSQTGFDEQFF. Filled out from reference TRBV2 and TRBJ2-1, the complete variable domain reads EPEVTQTPSHQVTQMGQEVILRCVPISNHLYFYWYRQILGQKVEFLVSFYNNEISEKSEIFDDQFSVERPDGSNFTLKIRSTKLEDSAMYFCASSQTGFDEQFFGPGTRLTVL.

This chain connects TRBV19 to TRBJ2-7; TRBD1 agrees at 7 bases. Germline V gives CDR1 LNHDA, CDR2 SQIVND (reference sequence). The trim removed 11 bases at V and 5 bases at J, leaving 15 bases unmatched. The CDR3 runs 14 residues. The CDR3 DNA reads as TGTGCCGTCAGCCTCCGACAGGGTAGTAACGAGCAGTACTTC. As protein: CAVSLRQGSNEQYF.

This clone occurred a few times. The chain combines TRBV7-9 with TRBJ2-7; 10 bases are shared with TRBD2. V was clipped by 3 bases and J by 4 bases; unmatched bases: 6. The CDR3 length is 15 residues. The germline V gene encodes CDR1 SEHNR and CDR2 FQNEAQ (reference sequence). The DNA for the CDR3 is TGTGCCAGCAGCTTTTCTCTAGCGGGAGTTTACGAGCAGTACTTC. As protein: CASSFSLAGVYEQYF.

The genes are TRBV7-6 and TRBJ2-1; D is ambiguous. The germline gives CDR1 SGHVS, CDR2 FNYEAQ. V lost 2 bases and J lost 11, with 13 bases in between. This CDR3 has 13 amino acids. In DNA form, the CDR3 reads TGTGCCAGCAGCTTACCGGGTCCAACACAGCAGTTCTTC. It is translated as CASSLPGPTQQFF.

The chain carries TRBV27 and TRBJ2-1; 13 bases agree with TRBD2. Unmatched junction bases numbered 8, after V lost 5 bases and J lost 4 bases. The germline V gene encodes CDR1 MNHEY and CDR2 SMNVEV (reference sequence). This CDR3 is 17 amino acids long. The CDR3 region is CASSPELAGGPYNEQFF. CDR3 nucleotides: TGTGCCAGCAGTCCGGAACTAGCGGGAGGGCCGTACAATGAGCAGTTCTTC.

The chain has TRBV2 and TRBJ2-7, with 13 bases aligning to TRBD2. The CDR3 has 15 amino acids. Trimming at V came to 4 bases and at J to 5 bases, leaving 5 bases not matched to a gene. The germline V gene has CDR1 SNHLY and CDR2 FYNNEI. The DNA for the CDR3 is TGTGCCAGCAGTGTCGGGACTAGCGGGACCCACGAGCAGTACTTC. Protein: CASSVGTSGTHEQYF.